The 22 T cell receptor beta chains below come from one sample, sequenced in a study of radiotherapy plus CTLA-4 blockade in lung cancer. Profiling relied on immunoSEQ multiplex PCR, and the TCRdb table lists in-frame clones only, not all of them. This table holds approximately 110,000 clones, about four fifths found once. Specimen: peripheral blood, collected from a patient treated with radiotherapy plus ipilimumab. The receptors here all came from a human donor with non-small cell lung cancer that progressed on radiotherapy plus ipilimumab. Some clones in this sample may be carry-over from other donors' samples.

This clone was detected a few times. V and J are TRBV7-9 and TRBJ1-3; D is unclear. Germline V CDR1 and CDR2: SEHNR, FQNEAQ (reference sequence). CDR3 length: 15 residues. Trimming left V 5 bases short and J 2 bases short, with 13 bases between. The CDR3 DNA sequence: TGTGCCAGCAGCCCACTCCAAAGGGCTGGAAACACCATATATTTT. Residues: CASSPLQRAGNTIYF.

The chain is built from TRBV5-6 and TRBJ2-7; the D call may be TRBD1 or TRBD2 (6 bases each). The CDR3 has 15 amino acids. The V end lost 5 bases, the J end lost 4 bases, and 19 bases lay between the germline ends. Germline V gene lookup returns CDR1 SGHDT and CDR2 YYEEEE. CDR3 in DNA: TGTGCCAGCAGGACCTACAGGGAGGTGCCGTACGAGCAGTACTTC. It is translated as CASRTYREVPYEQYF. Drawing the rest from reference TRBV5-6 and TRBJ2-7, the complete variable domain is DAGVTQSPTHLIKTRGQQVTLRCSPKSGHDTVSWYQQALGQGPQFIFQYYEEEERQRGNFPDRFSGHQFPNYSSELNVNALLLGDSALYLCASRTYREVPYEQYFGPGTRLTVT.

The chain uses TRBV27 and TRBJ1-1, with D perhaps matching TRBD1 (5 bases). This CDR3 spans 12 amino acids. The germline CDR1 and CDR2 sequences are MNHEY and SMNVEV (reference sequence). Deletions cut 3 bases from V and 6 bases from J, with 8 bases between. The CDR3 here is CASSFLGAEAFF. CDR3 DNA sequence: TGTGCCAGCAGTTTCCTAGGGGCTGAAGCTTTCTTT.

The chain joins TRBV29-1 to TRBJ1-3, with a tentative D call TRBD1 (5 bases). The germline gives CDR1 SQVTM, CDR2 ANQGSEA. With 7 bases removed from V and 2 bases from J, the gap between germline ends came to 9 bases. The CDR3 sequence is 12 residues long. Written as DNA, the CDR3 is TGCAGCGCACCAGGGACTGGAAACACCATATATTTT. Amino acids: CSAPGTGNTIYF.

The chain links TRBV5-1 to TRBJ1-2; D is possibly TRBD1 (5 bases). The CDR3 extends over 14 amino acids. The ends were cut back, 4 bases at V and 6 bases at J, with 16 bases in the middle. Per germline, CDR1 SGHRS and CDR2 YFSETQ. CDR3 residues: CASSHGWGEDGYTF. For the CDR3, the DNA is TGCGCCAGCAGCCACGGATGGGGGGAAGATGGCTACACCTTC.

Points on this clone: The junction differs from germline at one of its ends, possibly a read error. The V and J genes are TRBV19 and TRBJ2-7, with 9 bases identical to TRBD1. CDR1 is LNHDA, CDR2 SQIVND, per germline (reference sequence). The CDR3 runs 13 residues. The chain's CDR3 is CATSGQGLNEQYF. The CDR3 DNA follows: TGTGCCACTAGTGGACAGGGGTTAAACGAGCAGTACTTC. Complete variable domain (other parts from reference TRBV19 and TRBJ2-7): DGGITQSPKYLFRKEGQNVTLSCEQNLNHDAMYWYRQDPGQGLRLIYYSQIVNDFQKGDIAEGYSVSREKKESFPLTVTSAQKNPTAFYLCATSGQGLNEQYFGPGTRLTVT.

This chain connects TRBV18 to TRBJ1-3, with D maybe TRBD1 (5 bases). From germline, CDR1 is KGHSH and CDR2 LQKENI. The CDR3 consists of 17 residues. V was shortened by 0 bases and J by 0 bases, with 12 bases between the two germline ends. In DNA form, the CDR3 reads TGTGCCAGCTCACCACCGGCAGGGCACAGCTCTGGAAACACCATATATTTT. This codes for CASSPPAGHSSGNTIYF.

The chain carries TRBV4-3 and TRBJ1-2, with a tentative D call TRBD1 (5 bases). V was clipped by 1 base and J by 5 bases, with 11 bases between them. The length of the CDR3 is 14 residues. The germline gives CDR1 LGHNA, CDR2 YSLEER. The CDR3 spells CASSQAAGAYGYTF. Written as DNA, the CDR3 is TGCGCCAGCAGCCAAGCGGCTGGGGCGTATGGCTACACCTTC.

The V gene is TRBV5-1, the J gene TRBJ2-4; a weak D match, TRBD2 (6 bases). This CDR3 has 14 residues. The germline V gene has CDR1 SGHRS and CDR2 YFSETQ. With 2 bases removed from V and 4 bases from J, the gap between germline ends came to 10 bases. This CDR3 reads CASSFAAGKNIQYF. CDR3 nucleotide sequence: TGCGCCAGCAGCTTCGCGGCGGGGAAAAACATTCAGTACTTC.

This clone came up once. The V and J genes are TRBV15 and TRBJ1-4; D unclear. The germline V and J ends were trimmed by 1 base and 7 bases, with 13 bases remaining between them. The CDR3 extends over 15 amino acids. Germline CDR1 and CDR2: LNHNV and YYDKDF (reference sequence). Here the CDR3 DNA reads TGTGCCACCAGCAGAGTAATCAGGCTTAGTGAAAAACTGTTTTTT. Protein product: CATSRVIRLSEKLFF.

CDR3 sequence reads: CASSLGETYTGELFF. CDR3 bases: TGTGCCAGCAGCTTGGGAGAAACCTACACCGGGGAGCTGTTTTTT. This chain joins TRBV5-5 and TRBJ2-2; D unresolved. CDR3 length: 15 residues. V dropped 0 bases and J dropped 3 bases, with 9 bases sitting between them. Germline V CDR1 and CDR2: SGHKS, YYEKEE (reference sequence).

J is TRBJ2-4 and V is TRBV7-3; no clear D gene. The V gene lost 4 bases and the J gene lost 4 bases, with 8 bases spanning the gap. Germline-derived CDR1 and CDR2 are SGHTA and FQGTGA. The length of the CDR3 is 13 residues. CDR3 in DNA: TGTGCCAGCAGCTCAGACCCGAAAAACATTCAGTACTTC. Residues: CASSSDPKNIQYF. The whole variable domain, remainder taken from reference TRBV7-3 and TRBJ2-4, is GAGVSQTPSNKVTEKGKYVELRCDPISGHTALYWYRQSLGQGPEFLIYFQGTGAADDSGLPNDRFFAVRPEGSVSTLKIQRTERGDSAVYLCASSSDPKNIQYFGAGTRLSVL.

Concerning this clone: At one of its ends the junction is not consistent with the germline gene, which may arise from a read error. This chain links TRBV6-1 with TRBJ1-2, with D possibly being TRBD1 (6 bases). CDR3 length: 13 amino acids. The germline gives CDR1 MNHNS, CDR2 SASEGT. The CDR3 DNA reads TGTGCCGGCAGTACAGGGATTGGCTATGGCTACACCTTC. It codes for CAGSTGIGYGYTF.

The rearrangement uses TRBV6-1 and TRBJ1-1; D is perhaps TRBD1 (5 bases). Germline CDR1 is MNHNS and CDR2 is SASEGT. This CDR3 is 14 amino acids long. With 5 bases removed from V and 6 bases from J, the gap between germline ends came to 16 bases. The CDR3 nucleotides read TGTGCCAGCAGTCATCAAGGGACCTTTTCTGAAGCTTTCTTT. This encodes CASSHQGTFSEAFF.

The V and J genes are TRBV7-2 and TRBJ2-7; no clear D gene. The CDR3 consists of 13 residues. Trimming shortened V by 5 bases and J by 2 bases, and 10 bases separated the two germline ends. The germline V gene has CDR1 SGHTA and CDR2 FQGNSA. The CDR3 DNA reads TGTGCCAGCAGCGCTGGGGTTACCTACGAGCAGTACTTC. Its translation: CASSAGVTYEQYF.

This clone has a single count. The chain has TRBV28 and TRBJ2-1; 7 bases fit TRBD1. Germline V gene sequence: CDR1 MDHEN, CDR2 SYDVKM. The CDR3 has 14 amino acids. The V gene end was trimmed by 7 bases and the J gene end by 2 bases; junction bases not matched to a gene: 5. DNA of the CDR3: TGTGCCAGCAAGGGGGCCGAGACCTACAATGAGCAGTTCTTC. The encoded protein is CASKGAETYNEQFF.

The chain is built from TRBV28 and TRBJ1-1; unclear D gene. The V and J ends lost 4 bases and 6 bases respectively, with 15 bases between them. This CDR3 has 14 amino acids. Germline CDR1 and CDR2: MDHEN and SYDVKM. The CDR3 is CASSSVTYPSEAFF. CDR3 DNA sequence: TGTGCCAGCAGTTCCGTAACTTACCCCTCTGAAGCTTTCTTT.

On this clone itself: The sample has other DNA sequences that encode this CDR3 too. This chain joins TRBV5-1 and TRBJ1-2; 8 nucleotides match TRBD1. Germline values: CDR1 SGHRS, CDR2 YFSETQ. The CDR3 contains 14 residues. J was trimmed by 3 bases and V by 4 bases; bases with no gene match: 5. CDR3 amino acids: CASSNLQGDYGYTF. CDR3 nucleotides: TGCGCCAGCAGCAACCTACAGGGGGACTATGGCTACACCTTC.

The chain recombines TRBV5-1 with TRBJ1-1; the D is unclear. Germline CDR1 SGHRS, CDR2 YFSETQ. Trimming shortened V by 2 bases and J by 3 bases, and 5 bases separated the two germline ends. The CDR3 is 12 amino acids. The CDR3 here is CASSFLDTEAFF. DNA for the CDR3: TGCGCCAGCAGCTTCTTGGACACTGAAGCTTTCTTT.

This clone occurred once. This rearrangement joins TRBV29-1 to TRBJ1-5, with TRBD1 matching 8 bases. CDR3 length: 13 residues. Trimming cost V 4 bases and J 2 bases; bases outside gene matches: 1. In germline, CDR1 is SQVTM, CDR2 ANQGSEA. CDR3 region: CSVGGQGNQPQHF. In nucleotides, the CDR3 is TGCAGCGTTGGGGGACAGGGCAATCAGCCCCAGCATTTT.

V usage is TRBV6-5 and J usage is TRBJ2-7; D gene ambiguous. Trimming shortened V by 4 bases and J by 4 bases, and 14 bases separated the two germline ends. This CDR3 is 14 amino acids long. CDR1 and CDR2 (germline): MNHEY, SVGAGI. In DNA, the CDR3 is TGTGCCAGCAGTTCCGGTCTCCTCGCTTACGAGCAGTACTTC. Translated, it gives CASSSGLLAYEQYF.

This CDR3 is CASLGYLGRDYGYTF. CDR3 bases: TGTGCCAGCTTGGGGTATCTGGGGCGAGACTATGGCTACACCTTC. The chain employs TRBV6-1 and TRBJ1-2; D is perhaps TRBD1 (5 bases). Per the germline V gene, CDR1 is MNHNS and CDR2 is SASEGT. Between the trimmed V and J ends, which lost 8 bases and 3 bases, there was a span of 19 bases. The CDR3 length is 15 residues.